The 24 T cell receptor beta chains listed next were all sequenced from one sample in a study of shared clonotypes between healthy human individuals. Terminally differentiated effector memory CD45RA+ cells were excluded by CCR7 positive selection of CD45RO-negative cells. Sequencing used immunoSEQ multiplex PCR; TCRdb keeps in-frame clones, though not all of them. This table holds about 2.1 million clones, just over 90% found once. Sequencing input: naive CD8+ T cells from PBMCs. Receptor source: a man in his late teens or twenties in good health. Some clones in this sample may be carry-over from other donors' samples.

The chain has TRBV9 and TRBJ1-2, with unresolved D. This CDR3 has 14 amino acids. Trimming took 3 bases from V and 3 from J, leaving 12 bases between them. In germline, CDR1 is SGDLS, CDR2 YYNGEE. The DNA of the CDR3 is TGTGCCAGCAGCGAATCCAGTCTCTACTATGGCTACACCTTC. Encoded protein: CASSESSLYYGYTF.

The chain has TRBV11-2 and TRBJ2-7; D unresolved. Trimming removed 7 bases from V and 4 bases from J, with 20 bases in between. The germline V gene has CDR1 SGHAT and CDR2 FQNNGV. The CDR3 is 15 amino acids. The CDR3 region is CASITQDPPFYEQYF. Here the CDR3 DNA reads TGTGCCAGCATCACCCAGGACCCACCATTTTACGAGCAGTACTTC.

The CDR3 loop is CASSPTSIGKETQYF. DNA for the CDR3: TGTGCCAGCAGCCCCACGAGCATTGGGAAAGAGACCCAGTACTTC. This chain links TRBV7-6 with TRBJ2-5; D is uncertain. The V gene's germline CDR1 is SGHVS and CDR2 FNYEAQ. CDR3 length: 15 residues. Trimming pared 5 bases from V and 3 bases from J, leaving 16 bases between.

The chain combines TRBV11-3 with TRBJ2-2; TRBD1 is a possible D gene (5 bases). Deletions cut 5 bases from V and 5 bases from J, with 15 bases between. CDR1 is SGHNT, CDR2 YENEEA, per germline. The length of the CDR3 is 15 residues. The CDR3: CASSPLRAFTGELFF. The CDR3 DNA sequence: TGTGCCAGCAGCCCACTCAGGGCTTTTACCGGGGAGCTGTTTTTT.

The genes are TRBV11-2 and TRBJ2-2; TRBD2 might be the D (5 bases). CDR1 and CDR2 from the germline V gene are SGHAT and FQNNGV. The germline V and J ends were trimmed by 5 bases and 2 bases, with 9 bases remaining between them. This CDR3 contains 14 residues. The CDR3 spells CASSLRTNTGELFF. In DNA, the CDR3 is TGTGCCAGCAGCCTCCGGACTAACACCGGGGAGCTGTTTTTT.

V gene TRBV9 combines with J gene TRBJ2-7; 7 bases are a match to TRBD2. Germline assignment: CDR1 SGDLS and CDR2 YYNGEE. V gave up 2 bases and J gave up 3 bases; unmatched junction bases: 8. This CDR3 contains 15 residues. Here the CDR3 DNA reads TGTGCCAGCAGCGTTGGGGGGACTATGAGCTACGAGCAGTACTTC. Amino acids: CASSVGGTMSYEQYF.

Worth noting for this clone: Within the sample, other DNA sequences also encode this same CDR3. The V and J genes are TRBV27 and TRBJ2-7; TRBD1 matches at 7 bases. Trimming cost V 6 bases and J 2 bases; bases outside gene matches: 7. This CDR3 is 14 amino acids long. Germline V gene data show CDR1 as MNHEY and CDR2 as SMNVEV (reference sequence). The CDR3 DNA follows: TGTGCCAGCAGCCCCCGACAGGGAGCCTACGAGCAGTACTTC. Residues: CASSPRQGAYEQYF.

In its sample, this clone was seen a few times. The V and J genes are TRBV5-5 and TRBJ1-2, with a tentative D call TRBD1 (5 bases). The CDR3 length is 13 residues. From germline, CDR1 is SGHKS and CDR2 YYEKEE (reference sequence). The V end was cut by 4 bases, the J end by 3 bases, with 10 bases between. The CDR3 reads CASSIRDDYGYTF. DNA of the CDR3: TGTGCCAGCAGCATCCGGGACGACTATGGCTACACCTTC.

This sequence joins TRBV27 and TRBJ2-7, with 8 bases matching TRBD1. This CDR3 spans 15 amino acids. Per germline, CDR1 MNHEY and CDR2 SMNVEV (reference sequence). The trim removed 3 bases at V and 2 bases at J, leaving 6 bases unmatched. CDR3 amino acids: CASSFFTGGTYEQYF. The CDR3 DNA is TGTGCCAGCAGTTTCTTTACAGGGGGGACCTACGAGCAGTACTTC.

The CDR3: CATIPGTSYNEQFF. CDR3 in DNA: TGTGCCACCATCCCCGGAACATCCTACAATGAGCAGTTCTTC. The J gene is TRBJ2-1, the V gene TRBV28; no firm D call. V lost 10 bases and J lost 1, with 14 bases in between. The CDR3 has 14 amino acids. CDR1 is MDHEN and CDR2 is SYDVKM in the germline V gene.

The chain is built from TRBV2 and TRBJ2-1; possibly TRBD1 or TRBD2 for D (5 bases each). V lost 6 bases to trimming and J lost 3 bases, with 18 bases between them. The CDR3 is 16 residues long. CDR1 is SNHLY and CDR2 is FYNNEI in the germline V gene. CDR3 protein: CASRVGTDILYNEQFF. Written as DNA, the CDR3 is TGTGCCAGCAGAGTAGGGACCGACATCCTCTACAATGAGCAGTTCTTC.

The rearrangement joins TRBV11-2 to TRBJ2-2, with TRBD2 matching over 12 bases. J gave up 4 bases and V 1 base, and 7 bases lay outside the gene matches. The CDR3 length is 18 residues. CDR1 and CDR2 from the germline V gene are SGHAT and FQNNGV. The DNA of the CDR3 is TGTGCCAGCAGCTTAGGAAGACTAGCGGGAGAGGGCACCGGGGAGCTGTTTTTT. It specifies CASSLGRLAGEGTGELFF.

As DNA, the CDR3 is TGTGCAAGTCGCTTAGCGATATACATGAACACTGGGGCCAACGTCCTGACTTTC. It translates to CASRLAIYMNTGANVLTF. The chain combines TRBV12-2 with TRBJ2-6; TRBD1, the table's D call, was not compared with the DNA. TRBV12-2 is a pseudogene segment. This CDR3 has 18 residues.

This clone was picked up one time. The genes are TRBV9 and TRBJ2-7; 7 bases line up with TRBD2. Trimming at V came to 0 bases and at J to 2 bases, leaving 5 bases not matched to a gene. The germline V gene encodes CDR1 SGDLS and CDR2 YYNGEE. The CDR3 runs to 15 residues. The CDR3 DNA is TGTGCCAGCAGCGTAGGAGCGGGGACCACCTACGAGCAGTACTTC. This translates into CASSVGAGTTYEQYF.

The V and J genes are TRBV14 and TRBJ1-1; TRBD1 matches at 8 bases. Trimming at V came to 2 bases and at J to 3 bases, leaving 2 bases not matched to a gene. The germline V gene encodes CDR1 SGHDN and CDR2 FVKESK. This CDR3 is built from 14 residues. The CDR3 spells CASSQWGQDTEAFF. The CDR3 DNA reads as TGTGCCAGCAGCCAATGGGGACAGGACACTGAAGCTTTCTTT. The complete variable domain, with remaining parts taken from reference TRBV14 and TRBJ1-1, reads EAGVTQFPSHSVIEKGQTVTLRCDPISGHDNLYWYRRVMGKEIKFLLHFVKESKQDESGMPNNRFLAERTGGTYSTLKVQPAELEDSGVYFCASSQWGQDTEAFFGQGTRLTVV.

The rearrangement links TRBV7-9 to TRBJ2-5; D not certain. The CDR3 spans 14 residues. The V end lost 5 bases, the J end lost 4 bases, and 14 bases lay between the germline ends. Germline CDR1 reads SEHNR; CDR2 reads FQNEAQ (reference sequence). Here the CDR3 reads CASSPRQISETQYF. The CDR3 DNA follows: TGTGCCAGCAGCCCTCGACAAATTTCAGAGACCCAGTACTTC. Full variable domain (missing parts from reference TRBV7-9 and TRBJ2-5): DTGVSQNPRHKITKRGQNVTFRCDPISEHNRLYWYRQTLGQGPEFLTYFQNEAQLEKSRLLSDRFSAERPKGSFSTLEIQRTEQGDSAMYLCASSPRQISETQYFGPGTRLLVL.

This chain links TRBV7-2 with TRBJ2-4, with 7 bases lining up with TRBD1. Looked up from germline, CDR1 is SGHTA and CDR2 is FQGNSA. The length of the CDR3 is 18 residues. V lost 2 bases to trimming and J lost 2 bases; unmatched junction nucleotides: 12. CDR3 protein: CASSLSFGTVSTKNIQYF. The CDR3 region has the DNA TGTGCCAGCAGCTTATCCTTTGGGACAGTTTCGACCAAAAACATTCAGTACTTC.

The rearrangement joins TRBV11-2 to TRBJ2-1; 13 bases are a match to TRBD2. The CDR3 consists of 15 residues. Germline V lookup: CDR1 SGHAT, CDR2 FQNNGV. After removal of 4 bases from V and 9 bases from J, the junction contained 6 bases not matched to a gene. CDR3: CASSSLAGGQGEQFF. CDR3 nucleotide sequence: TGTGCCAGCAGCTCACTAGCGGGAGGGCAGGGTGAGCAGTTCTTC. The entire variable domain, with the rest obtained from reference TRBV11-2 and TRBJ2-1, is as follows: EAGVAQSPRYKIIEKRQSVAFWCNPISGHATLYWYQQILGQGPKLLIQFQNNGVVDDSQLPKDRFSAERLKGVDSTLKIQPAKLEDSAVYLCASSSLAGGQGEQFFGPGTRLTVL.

The rearrangement uses TRBV19 and TRBJ2-6; D remains ambiguous. Germline CDR1 is LNHDA and CDR2 is SQIVND (reference sequence). The CDR3 covers 16 residues. V was cut by 4 bases and J by 0 bases, with 10 bases left in between. CDR3 in DNA: TGTGCCAGTAGTACCCTAAGGACCTCTGGGGCCAACGTCCTGACTTTC. Translating gives CASSTLRTSGANVLTF. Based on the CDR3 plus reference TRBV19 and TRBJ2-6, the full variable domain is DGGITQSPKYLFRKEGQNVTLSCEQNLNHDAMYWYRQDPGQGLRLIYYSQIVNDFQKGDIAEGYSVSREKKESFPLTVTSAQKNPTAFYLCASSTLRTSGANVLTFGAGSRLTVL.

The chain uses TRBV27 and TRBJ1-2; D is uncertain. The V end lost 6 bases, the J end lost 2 bases, and 7 bases lay between the germline ends. This CDR3 has 12 amino acids. Germline-derived CDR1 and CDR2 are MNHEY and SMNVEV (reference sequence). CDR3 in DNA: TGTGCCAGCAGGTCCAGGAACTATGGCTACACCTTC. It translates to CASRSRNYGYTF.

The V gene is TRBV7-9, the J gene TRBJ2-7; 8 bases agree with TRBD1. The trim removed 1 base at V and 2 bases at J, leaving 7 bases unmatched. The CDR3 loop spans 16 amino acids. In germline, CDR1 is SEHNR, CDR2 FQNEAQ (reference sequence). CDR3 in amino acids: CASSLGAGGATYEQYF. CDR3 in DNA: TGTGCCAGCAGCTTAGGAGCAGGGGGCGCGACCTACGAGCAGTACTTC.

CDR3 nucleotide sequence: TGTGCCAGCAGCCTACAGGAGCTAGACACTGAAGCTTTCTTT. Its protein product is CASSLQELDTEAFF. The J gene is TRBJ1-1, the V gene TRBV6-5, with a possible D match to TRBD1 (5 bases). CDR1 and CDR2 from the germline V gene are MNHEY and SVGAGI. This CDR3 contains 14 residues. V was pared by 6 bases and J by 3 bases, with 14 bases between.

This clone was counted a single time. V usage is TRBV7-9 and J usage is TRBJ1-5, with 8 nucleotides matching TRBD1. CDR3 size: 19 residues. Germline V gene lookup returns CDR1 SEHNR and CDR2 FQNEAQ (reference sequence). J was trimmed by 0 bases and V by 4 bases; bases with no gene match: 14. The CDR3 DNA is TGTGCCAGCAGCTCAATGGACAGGGAGGGGGGATATAGCAATCAGCCCCAGCATTTT. This gives the protein CASSSMDREGGYSNQPQHF.

The chain recombines TRBV9 with TRBJ2-1; no definite D call. The CDR3 is 13 amino acids. The germline gives CDR1 SGDLS, CDR2 YYNGEE. Trimming cost V 0 bases and J 6 bases, with 7 bases left between them. CDR3 sequence (DNA): TGTGCCAGCAGCGTAGGGCAGGTCAATGAGCAGTTCTTC. Its protein product is CASSVGQVNEQFF.